These T cell receptor beta chains were read from a single sample in a study of PD-1 blockade in classical Hodgkin lymphoma. The table came from immunoSEQ multiplex PCR; TCRdb's copy has only in-frame clones and leaves some out. This sample yields approximately 21,000 clones, of which 68% are seen a single time; around 6% belongs to the top ten. Sequenced here: peripheral blood mononuclear cells (PBMCs), sampled at baseline. Source of these receptors: a human donor with classical Hodgkin lymphoma. CDR3s include the opening cysteine and the closing phenylalanine or tryptophan. Fields, in order: V gene, J gene, clone size, D gene, CDR3 DNA, CDR3 protein. The D gene is left open where the match is weak. Some rows mark clone size as missing; the rest say once, few, many or name a class of expanded clone.

>TRBV28|TRBJ1-2|few|-
TGTGCCAGCAGGGGGGGGGTCGTCTATGGCTACACCTTC
CASRGGVVYGYTF
>TRBV27|TRBJ2-3|-|-
TGTGCCAGCAGTGCGCGACTCCTAGCTAGCACAGATACGCAGTATTTT
CASSARLLASTDTQYF
>TRBV5-1|TRBJ1-1|-|-
TGCGCCAGCAGCGGGGTCGCGCAAGGCACTGAAGCTTTCTTT
CASSGVAQGTEAFF
>TRBV7-3|TRBJ2-1|-|TRBD2
TGTGCCAGCAGCCTGACCGGGACTAGCGGGAGAAATGAGCAGTTCTTC
CASSLTGTSGRNEQFF
>TRBV28|TRBJ2-7|-|-
TGTGCCAGCAGTTTAGGCTCTTACAGGGTTCGGCAGTACTTC
CASSLGSYRVRQYF
>TRBV5-1|TRBJ2-7|-|-
TGCGCCAGCAGCTTGGAACGGTACTACGAGCAGTACTTC
CASSLERYYEQYF
>TRBV9|TRBJ2-7|-|-
TGTGCCAGCAGCGCTCGGGACTCCGGGGCCTACGAGCAGTACTTC
CASSARDSGAYEQYF
>TRBV28|TRBJ2-5|-|TRBD1
TGTGCCAGCAGTCGGACAGGGGCCAGGGAGACCCAGTACTTC
CASSRTGARETQYF
>TRBV30|TRBJ2-3|-|-
TGTGCCTGGAGTGAATTTACAGATACGCAGTATTTT
CAWSEFTDTQYF
>TRBV5-6|TRBJ1-2|-|TRBD1
TGTGCCAGCAGCCTCGGACAGGGCATCTATGGCTACACCTTC
CASSLGQGIYGYTF
>TRBV6-6|TRBJ1-2|once|-
TGTGCCAGCAGACAGGGTTGGGAGTATGGCTACACCTTC
CASRQGWEYGYTF
>TRBV11-3|TRBJ2-3|-|-
TGTGCCAGCAGCTTAGACGGTAGCACAGATACGCAGTATTTT
CASSLDGSTDTQYF
>TRBV5-6|TRBJ1-3|-|TRBD1
TGTGCCAGCAGCTTCCCGGGACAGGGGATGGACACCATATATTTT
CASSFPGQGMDTIYF